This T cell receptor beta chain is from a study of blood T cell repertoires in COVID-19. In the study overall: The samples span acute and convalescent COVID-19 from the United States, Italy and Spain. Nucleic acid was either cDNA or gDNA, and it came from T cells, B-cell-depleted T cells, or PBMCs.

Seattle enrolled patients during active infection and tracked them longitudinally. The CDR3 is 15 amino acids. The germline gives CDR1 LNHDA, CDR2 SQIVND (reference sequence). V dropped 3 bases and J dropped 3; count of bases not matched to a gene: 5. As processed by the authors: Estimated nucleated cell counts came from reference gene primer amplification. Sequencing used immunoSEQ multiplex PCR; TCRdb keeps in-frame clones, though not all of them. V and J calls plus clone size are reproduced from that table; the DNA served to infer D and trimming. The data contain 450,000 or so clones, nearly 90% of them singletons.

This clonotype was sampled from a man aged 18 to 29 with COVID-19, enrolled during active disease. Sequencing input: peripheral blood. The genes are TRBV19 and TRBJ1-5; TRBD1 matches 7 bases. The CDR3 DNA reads TGTGCCAGTAGTATCGGGACAGCCTTCAATCAGCCCCAGCATTTT. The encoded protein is CASSIGTAFNQPQHF.